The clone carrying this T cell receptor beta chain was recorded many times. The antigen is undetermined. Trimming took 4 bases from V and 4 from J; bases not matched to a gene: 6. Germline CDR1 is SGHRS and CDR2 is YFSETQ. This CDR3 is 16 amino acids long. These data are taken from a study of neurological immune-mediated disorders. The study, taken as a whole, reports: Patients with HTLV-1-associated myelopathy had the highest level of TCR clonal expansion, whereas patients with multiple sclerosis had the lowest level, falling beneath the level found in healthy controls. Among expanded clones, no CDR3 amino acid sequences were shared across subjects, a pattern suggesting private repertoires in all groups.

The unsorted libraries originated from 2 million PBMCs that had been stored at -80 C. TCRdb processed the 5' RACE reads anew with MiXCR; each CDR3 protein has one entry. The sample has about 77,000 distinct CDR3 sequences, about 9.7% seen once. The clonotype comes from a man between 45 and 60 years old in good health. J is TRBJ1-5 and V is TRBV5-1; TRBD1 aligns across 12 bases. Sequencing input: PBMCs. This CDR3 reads CASSPGQGAANQPQHF. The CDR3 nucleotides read TGCGCCAGCAGCCCGGGACAGGGGGCCGCAAATCAGCCCCAGCATTTT.